A selection of T cell receptor beta chains follows, all from one sample in a study of T cells in Graves' hyperthyroidism and ophthalmopathy. In TCRdb, the multiplex PCR reads were re-called with MiXCR into one record per CDR3 protein. The data show about 640,000 distinct CDR3 sequences, under 25% seen once. The sample taken for sequencing was blood. The receptors shown here come from a man aged 30 to 39 with Graves' ophthalmopathy. Each CDR3 is given with its conserved first and last residue. Fields, in order: clone size, CDR3 length, J gene, D gene, V gene, CDR3 DNA, CDR3 protein. The D gene is left open where the match is weak. Clone size is not always given. Where it is, it says once, few, many or a class for expanded clones.

clone size: NA; CDR3 length: 17; J gene: TRBJ2-3; D gene: TRBD2; V gene: TRBV28; CDR3 DNA: TGTGCCAGCAGTCCCCTGGGTCGCGGGGGGGTTACAGATACGCGGTATTTT; CDR3 protein: CASSPLGRGGVTDTRYF
clone size: many; CDR3 length: 13; J gene: TRBJ2-5; D gene: NA; V gene: TRBV11-1; CDR3 DNA: TGTGCCAGCAGCTCACCCGCCCAAGAGACCCAGTACTTC; CDR3 protein: CASSSPAQETQYF
clone size: NA; CDR3 length: 17; J gene: TRBJ1-5; D gene: NA; V gene: TRBV10-3; CDR3 DNA: TGTGCCATCAGTGAGGCCAGGGGCATAACGGGGAATCAGCCCCAGCATTTT; CDR3 protein: CAISEARGITGNQPQHF
clone size: many; CDR3 length: 18; J gene: TRBJ2-6; D gene: NA; V gene: TRBV2; CDR3 DNA: TGTGCCAGCAGTTACTTTGGCAGGACGCTCTCTGGGGCCAACGTCCTGACTTTC; CDR3 protein: CASSYFGRTLSGANVLTF
clone size: few; CDR3 length: 19; J gene: TRBJ2-2; D gene: NA; V gene: TRBV28; CDR3 DNA: TGTGCCAGCACCCCCCGAGCAGGCAGCCCATTCGCGAACACCGGGGAGCTGTTTTTT; CDR3 protein: CASTPRAGSPFANTGELFF
clone size: few; CDR3 length: 13; J gene: TRBJ1-5; D gene: TRBD1; V gene: TRBV20-1; CDR3 DNA: TGCAGTGCGAGGACAGGGGGCCACCAGCCCCAGCATTTT; CDR3 protein: CSARTGGHQPQHF
clone size: NA; CDR3 length: 16; J gene: TRBJ2-3; D gene: TRBD2; V gene: TRBV4-1; CDR3 DNA: TGCGCCAGCAGCCAAGGGACTAGCGGGCAGAGTGGTACGCAGTATTTT; CDR3 protein: CASSQGTSGQSGTQYF
clone size: few; CDR3 length: 16; J gene: TRBJ2-3; D gene: TRBD1; V gene: TRBV4-1; CDR3 DNA: TGCGCCAGCAGCACCCCAGGGGGCGCGAAAACAGATACGCAGTATTTT; CDR3 protein: CASSTPGGAKTDTQYF
clone size: NA; CDR3 length: 13; J gene: TRBJ2-7; D gene: NA; V gene: TRBV18; CDR3 DNA: TGTGCCAACTCACCAGGGGCAAACTACGAGCAGTACTTC; CDR3 protein: CANSPGANYEQYF
clone size: NA; CDR3 length: 14; J gene: TRBJ2-4; D gene: NA; V gene: TRBV2; CDR3 DNA: TGTGCCAGCAGTGGAGCAGGGGACAAAAACATTCAGTACTTC; CDR3 protein: CASSGAGDKNIQYF
clone size: NA; CDR3 length: 15; J gene: TRBJ2-1; D gene: NA; V gene: TRBV4-3; CDR3 DNA: TGCGCCAGCAGCCAATTCGTAGCGGTATACAATGAGCAGTTCTTC; CDR3 protein: CASSQFVAVYNEQFF
clone size: few; CDR3 length: 14; J gene: TRBJ2-3; D gene: TRBD1; V gene: TRBV30; CDR3 DNA: TGTGCCTGGAGCTCCAAGACTTTCCGGGACAGGGGGTATTTT; CDR3 protein: CAWSSKTFRDRGYF
clone size: NA; CDR3 length: 19; J gene: TRBJ2-1; D gene: TRBD2; V gene: TRBV4-2; CDR3 DNA: TGTACCAGCAGCCAAGTTACCGACATGACTAGCGGGGTCTACAATGAGCAGTTCTTC; CDR3 protein: CTSSQVTDMTSGVYNEQFF
clone size: NA; CDR3 length: 13; J gene: TRBJ2-6; D gene: NA; V gene: TRBV6-2/TRBV6-3; CDR3 DNA: TGTGCCAGCAGCAGGGCTGGGGCCAACGTCCTGACTTTC; CDR3 protein: CASSRAGANVLTF
clone size: many; CDR3 length: 17; J gene: TRBJ1-5; D gene: NA; V gene: TRBV2; CDR3 DNA: TGTGCCAGCTCCAGAGAGGCAGGGACGGGGGCAAATCAGCCCCAGCATTTT; CDR3 protein: CASSREAGTGANQPQHF
clone size: many; CDR3 length: 16; J gene: TRBJ1-4; D gene: NA; V gene: TRBV11-2; CDR3 DNA: TGTGCCAGCAGAACCGGGAGCGGATCAACTAATGAAAAACTGTTTTTT; CDR3 protein: CASRTGSGSTNEKLFF
clone size: few; CDR3 length: 14; J gene: TRBJ2-3; D gene: NA; V gene: TRBV27; CDR3 DNA: TGTGCCAGCAGTTTCAGTAGCGTGGGAGATACGCAGTATTTT; CDR3 protein: CASSFSSVGDTQYF
clone size: few; CDR3 length: 12; J gene: TRBJ1-1; D gene: NA; V gene: TRBV20-1; CDR3 DNA: TGCAGTCCTTTGGGGGTAAACACTGAAGCTTTCTTT; CDR3 protein: CSPLGVNTEAFF
clone size: many; CDR3 length: 17; J gene: TRBJ2-5; D gene: TRBD1; V gene: TRBV28; CDR3 DNA: TGTGCCAGCAGCCGCGCAAGACAGGGGTTGTCAGGAGAGACCCAGTACTTC; CDR3 protein: CASSRARQGLSGETQYF
clone size: NA; CDR3 length: 18; J gene: TRBJ1-5; D gene: NA; V gene: TRBV4-3; CDR3 DNA: TGCGCCAGCAGCCAAGAATTAAAGGGGCAGGGGATTGATCAGCCCCAGCATTTT; CDR3 protein: CASSQELKGQGIDQPQHF
clone size: few; CDR3 length: 17; J gene: TRBJ2-1; D gene: TRBD2; V gene: TRBV18; CDR3 DNA: TGTGCCAGCTCACCTCGTTTCAGCGGGAAGTCCTACAATGAGCAGTTCTTC; CDR3 protein: CASSPRFSGKSYNEQFF
clone size: few; CDR3 length: 17; J gene: TRBJ2-5; D gene: NA; V gene: TRBV7-9; CDR3 DNA: TGTGCCAGCAGTTCGTCCGGGACCTGGGGTCCACAAGAGACCCAGTACTTC; CDR3 protein: CASSSSGTWGPQETQYF
clone size: NA; CDR3 length: 14; J gene: TRBJ2-4; D gene: NA; V gene: TRBV6-1; CDR3 DNA: TGTGCCAGCAGTCCCGGCCCGTACGCAAACATTCAGTACTTC; CDR3 protein: CASSPGPYANIQYF
clone size: NA; CDR3 length: 15; J gene: TRBJ2-1; D gene: NA; V gene: TRBV28; CDR3 DNA: TGTGCCAGCAGTTTAAAGCAGCCCAGGGGCAATGAGCAGTTCTTC; CDR3 protein: CASSLKQPRGNEQFF